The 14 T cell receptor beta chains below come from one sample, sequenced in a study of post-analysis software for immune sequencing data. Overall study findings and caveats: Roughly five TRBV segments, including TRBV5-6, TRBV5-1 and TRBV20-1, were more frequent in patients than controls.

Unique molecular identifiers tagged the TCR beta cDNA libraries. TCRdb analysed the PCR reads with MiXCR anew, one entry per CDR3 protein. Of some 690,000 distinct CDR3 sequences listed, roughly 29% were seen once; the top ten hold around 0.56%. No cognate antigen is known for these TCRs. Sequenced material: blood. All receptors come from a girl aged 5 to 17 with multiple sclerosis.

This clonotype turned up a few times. The CDR3 here is CASSEDNRGRETQYF. The CDR3 DNA follows: TGTGCCAGCAGTGAAGATAACCGGGGGCGAGAGACCCAGTACTTC. This sequence joins TRBV6-1 and TRBJ2-5; D possibly uses TRBD1 or TRBD2 (6 bases each). Germline-derived CDR1 and CDR2 are MNHNS and SASEGT. This CDR3 region has 15 residues. V was cut by 1 base and J by 4 bases, with 13 bases left in between.

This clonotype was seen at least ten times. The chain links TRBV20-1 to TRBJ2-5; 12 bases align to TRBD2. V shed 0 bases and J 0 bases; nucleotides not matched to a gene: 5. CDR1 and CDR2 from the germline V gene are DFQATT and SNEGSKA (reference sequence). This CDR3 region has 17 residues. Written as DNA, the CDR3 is TGCAGTGCTAGAGATCGGACTAGCGGGACGTACCAAGAGACCCAGTACTTC. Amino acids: CSARDRTSGTYQETQYF.

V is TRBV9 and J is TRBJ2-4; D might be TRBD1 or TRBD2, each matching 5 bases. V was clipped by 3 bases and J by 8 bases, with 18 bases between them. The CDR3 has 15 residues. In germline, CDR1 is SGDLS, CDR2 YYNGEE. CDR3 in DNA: TGTGCCAGCAGCGCCCACTTGGGGGATGAGCACATTCAGTACTTC. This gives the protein CASSAHLGDEHIQYF.

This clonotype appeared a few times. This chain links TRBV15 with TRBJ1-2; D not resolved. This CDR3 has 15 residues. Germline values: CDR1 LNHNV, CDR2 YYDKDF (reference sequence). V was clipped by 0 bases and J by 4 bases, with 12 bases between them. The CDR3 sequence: CATSRETAQFYGYTF. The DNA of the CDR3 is TGTGCCACCAGCAGAGAAACAGCTCAATTCTATGGCTACACCTTC.

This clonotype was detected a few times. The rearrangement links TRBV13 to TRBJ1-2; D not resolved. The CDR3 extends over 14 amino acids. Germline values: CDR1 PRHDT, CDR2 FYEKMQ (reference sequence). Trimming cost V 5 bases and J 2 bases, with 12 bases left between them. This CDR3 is CASSPGVGNYGYTF. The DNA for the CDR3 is TGTGCCAGCAGCCCTGGAGTGGGGAACTATGGCTACACCTTC.

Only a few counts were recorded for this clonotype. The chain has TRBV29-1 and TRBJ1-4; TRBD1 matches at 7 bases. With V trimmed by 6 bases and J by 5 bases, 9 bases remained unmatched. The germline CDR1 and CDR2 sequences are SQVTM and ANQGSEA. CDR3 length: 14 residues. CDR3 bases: TGCAGCGTACGGGAGGGCAGGGGGAATGAAAAACTGTTTTTT. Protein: CSVREGRGNEKLFF.

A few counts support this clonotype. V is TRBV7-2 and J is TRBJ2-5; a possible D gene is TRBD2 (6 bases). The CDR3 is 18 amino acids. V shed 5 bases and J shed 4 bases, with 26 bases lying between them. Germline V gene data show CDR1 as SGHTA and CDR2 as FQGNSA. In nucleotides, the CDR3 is TGTGCCAGCAGCCACCCACCTCCGTCGACAGTGGAGGGAGAGACCCAGTACTTC. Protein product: CASSHPPPSTVEGETQYF.

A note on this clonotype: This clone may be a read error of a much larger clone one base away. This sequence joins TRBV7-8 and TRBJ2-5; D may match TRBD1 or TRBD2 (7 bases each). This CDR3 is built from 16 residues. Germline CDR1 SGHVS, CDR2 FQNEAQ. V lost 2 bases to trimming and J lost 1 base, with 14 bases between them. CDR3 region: CASSLKSGGVQETQYF. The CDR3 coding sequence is TGTGCCAGCAGCTTAAAATCAGGGGGGGTCCAAGAGACCCAGTACTTC.

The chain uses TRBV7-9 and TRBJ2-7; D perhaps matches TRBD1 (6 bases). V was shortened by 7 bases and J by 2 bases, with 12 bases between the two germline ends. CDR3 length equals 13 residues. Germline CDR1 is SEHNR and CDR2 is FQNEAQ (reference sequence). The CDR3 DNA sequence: TGTGCCAGCACCAGCAGGGGTCCCTACGAGCAGTACTTC. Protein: CASTSRGPYEQYF.

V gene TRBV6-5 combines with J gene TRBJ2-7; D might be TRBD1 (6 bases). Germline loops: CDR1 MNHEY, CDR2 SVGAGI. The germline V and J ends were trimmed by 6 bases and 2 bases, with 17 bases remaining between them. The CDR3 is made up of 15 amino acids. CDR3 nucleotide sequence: TGTGCCAGCAGCTCCTACTGGACAGCCCCCTACGAGCAGTACTTC. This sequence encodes CASSSYWTAPYEQYF.

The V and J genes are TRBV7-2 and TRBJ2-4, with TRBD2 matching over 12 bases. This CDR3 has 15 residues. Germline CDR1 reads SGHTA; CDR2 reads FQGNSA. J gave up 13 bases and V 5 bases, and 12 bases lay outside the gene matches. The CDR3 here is CASSDPSGGAREQYF. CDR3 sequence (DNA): TGTGCCAGCAGCGACCCTAGCGGGGGGGCCAGAGAGCAGTACTTC. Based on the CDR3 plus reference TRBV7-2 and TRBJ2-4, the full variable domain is GAGVSQSPSNKVTEKGKDVELRCDPISGHTALYWYRQSLGQGLEFLIYFQGNSAPDKSGLPSDRFSAERTGGSVSTLTIQRTQQEDSAVYLCASSDPSGGAREQYFGAGTRLSVL.

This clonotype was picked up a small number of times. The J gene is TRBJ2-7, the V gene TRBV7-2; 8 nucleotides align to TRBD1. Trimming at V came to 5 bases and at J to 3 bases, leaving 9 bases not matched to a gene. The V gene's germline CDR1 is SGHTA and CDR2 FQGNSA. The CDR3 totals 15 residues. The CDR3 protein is CASSDRAGGVYEQYF. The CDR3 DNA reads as TGTGCCAGCAGCGACCGTGCAGGGGGCGTCTACGAGCAGTACTTC.

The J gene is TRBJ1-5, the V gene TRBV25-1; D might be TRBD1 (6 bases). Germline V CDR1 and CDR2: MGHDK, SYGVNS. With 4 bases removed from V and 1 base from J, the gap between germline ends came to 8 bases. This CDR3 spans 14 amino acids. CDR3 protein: CASSVQGSNQPQHF. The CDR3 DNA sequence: TGTGCCAGCAGTGTTCAGGGGAGCAATCAGCCCCAGCATTTT.

CDR3 bases: TGTGCCAGCAGACACATCGGGACAGGGGACGGCTACACCTTC. The encoded protein is CASRHIGTGDGYTF. The rearrangement uses TRBV4-2 and TRBJ1-2, with 10 nucleotides matching TRBD1. CDR1 is LGHNA, CDR2 YNFKEQ, per germline. The V and J ends lost 6 bases and 8 bases, in that order; junction bases with no gene match: 9. The CDR3 runs to 14 residues.